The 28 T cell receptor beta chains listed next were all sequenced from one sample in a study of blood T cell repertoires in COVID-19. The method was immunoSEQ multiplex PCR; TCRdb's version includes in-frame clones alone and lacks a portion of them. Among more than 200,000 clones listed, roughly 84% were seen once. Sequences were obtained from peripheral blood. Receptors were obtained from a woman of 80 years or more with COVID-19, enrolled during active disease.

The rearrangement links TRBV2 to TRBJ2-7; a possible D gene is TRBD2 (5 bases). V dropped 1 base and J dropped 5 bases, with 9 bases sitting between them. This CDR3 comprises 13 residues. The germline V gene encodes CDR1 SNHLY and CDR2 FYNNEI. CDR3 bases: TGTGCCAGCAGTGAAGGGCTAGCAGACGAGCAGTACTTC. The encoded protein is CASSEGLADEQYF.

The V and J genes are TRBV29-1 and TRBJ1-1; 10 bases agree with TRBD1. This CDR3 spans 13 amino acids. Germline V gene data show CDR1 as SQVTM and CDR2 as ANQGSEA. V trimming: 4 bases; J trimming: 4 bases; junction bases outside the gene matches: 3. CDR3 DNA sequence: TGCAGCGTTGGGACAGGGGGTTTCACTGAAGCTTTCTTT. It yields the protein CSVGTGGFTEAFF.

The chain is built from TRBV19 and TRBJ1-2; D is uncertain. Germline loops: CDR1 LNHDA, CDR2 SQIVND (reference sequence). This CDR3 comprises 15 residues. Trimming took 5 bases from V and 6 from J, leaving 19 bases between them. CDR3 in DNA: TGTGCCAGTAGTCATGCTGGAGTCCACGAAGATGGCTACACCTTC. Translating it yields CASSHAGVHEDGYTF.

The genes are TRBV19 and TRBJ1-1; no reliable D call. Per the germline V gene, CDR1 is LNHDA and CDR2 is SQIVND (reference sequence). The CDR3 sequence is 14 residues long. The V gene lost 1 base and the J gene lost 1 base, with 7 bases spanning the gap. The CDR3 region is CASSIAPQNTEAFF. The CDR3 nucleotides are TGTGCCAGTAGTATAGCTCCACAGAACACTGAAGCTTTCTTT. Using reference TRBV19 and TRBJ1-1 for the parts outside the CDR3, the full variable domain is DGGITQSPKYLFRKEGQNVTLSCEQNLNHDAMYWYRQDPGQGLRLIYYSQIVNDFQKGDIAEGYSVSREKKESFPLTVTSAQKNPTAFYLCASSIAPQNTEAFFGQGTRLTVV.

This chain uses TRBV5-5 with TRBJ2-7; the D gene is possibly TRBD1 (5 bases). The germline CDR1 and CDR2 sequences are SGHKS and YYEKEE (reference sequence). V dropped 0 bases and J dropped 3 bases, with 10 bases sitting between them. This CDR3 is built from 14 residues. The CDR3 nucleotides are TGTGCCAGCAGCTTGGACAGGTTGGGCTACGAGCAGTACTTC. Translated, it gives CASSLDRLGYEQYF.

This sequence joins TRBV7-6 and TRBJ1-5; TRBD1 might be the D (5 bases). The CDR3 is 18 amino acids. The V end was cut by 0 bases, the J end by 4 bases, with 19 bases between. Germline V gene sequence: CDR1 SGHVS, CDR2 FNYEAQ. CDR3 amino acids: CASSLAAAGTVMNQPQHF. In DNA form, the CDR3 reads TGTGCCAGCAGCTTAGCCGCCGCCGGGACTGTAATGAATCAGCCCCAGCATTTT.

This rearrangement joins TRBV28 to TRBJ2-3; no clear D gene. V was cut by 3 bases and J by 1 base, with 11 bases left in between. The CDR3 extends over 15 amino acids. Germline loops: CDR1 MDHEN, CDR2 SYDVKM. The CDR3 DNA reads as TGTGCCAGCAGTTTTGGCGGTAGACGCACAGATACGCAGTATTTT. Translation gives CASSFGGRRTDTQYF.

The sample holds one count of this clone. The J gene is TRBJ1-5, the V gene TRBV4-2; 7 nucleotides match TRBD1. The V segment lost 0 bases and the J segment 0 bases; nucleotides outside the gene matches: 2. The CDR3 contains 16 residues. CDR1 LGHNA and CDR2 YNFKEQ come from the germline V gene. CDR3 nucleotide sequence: TGTGCCAGCAGCCAAGAGGGACAGAATAGCAATCAGCCCCAGCATTTT. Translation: CASSQEGQNSNQPQHF.

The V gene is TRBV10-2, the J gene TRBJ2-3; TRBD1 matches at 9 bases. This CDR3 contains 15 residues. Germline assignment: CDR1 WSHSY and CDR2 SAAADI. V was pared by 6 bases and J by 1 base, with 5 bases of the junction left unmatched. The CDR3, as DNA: TGCGCCAGCAGGGACAGGGGATCGGGCACAGATACGCAGTATTTT. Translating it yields CASRDRGSGTDTQYF.

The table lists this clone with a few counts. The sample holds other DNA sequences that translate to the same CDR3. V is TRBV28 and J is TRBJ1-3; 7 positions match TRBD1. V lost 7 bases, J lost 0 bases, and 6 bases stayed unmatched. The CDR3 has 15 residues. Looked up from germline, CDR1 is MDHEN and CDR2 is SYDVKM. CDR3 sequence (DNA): TGTGCCAGCACCCGGACAGGAAGCTCTGGAAACACCATATATTTT. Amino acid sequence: CASTRTGSSGNTIYF.

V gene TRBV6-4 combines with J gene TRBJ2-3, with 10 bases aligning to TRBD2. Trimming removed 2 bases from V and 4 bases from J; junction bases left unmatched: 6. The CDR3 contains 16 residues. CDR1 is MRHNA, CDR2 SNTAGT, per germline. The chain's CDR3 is CASSDLSSGGSDTQYF. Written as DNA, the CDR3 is TGTGCCAGCAGTGACCTCTCTAGCGGGGGTTCAGATACGCAGTATTTT.

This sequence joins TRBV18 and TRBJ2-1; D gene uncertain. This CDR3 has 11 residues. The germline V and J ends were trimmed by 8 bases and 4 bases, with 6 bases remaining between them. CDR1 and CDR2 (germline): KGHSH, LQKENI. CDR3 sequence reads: CASTRYNEQFF. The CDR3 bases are TGTGCCAGCACTCGATACAATGAGCAGTTCTTC.

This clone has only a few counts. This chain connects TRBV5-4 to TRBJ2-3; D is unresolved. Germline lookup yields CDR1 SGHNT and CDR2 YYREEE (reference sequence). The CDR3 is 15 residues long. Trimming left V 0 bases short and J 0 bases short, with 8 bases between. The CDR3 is CASSLGGLSTDTQYF. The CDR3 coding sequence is TGTGCCAGCAGCTTGGGCGGTCTTAGCACAGATACGCAGTATTTT.

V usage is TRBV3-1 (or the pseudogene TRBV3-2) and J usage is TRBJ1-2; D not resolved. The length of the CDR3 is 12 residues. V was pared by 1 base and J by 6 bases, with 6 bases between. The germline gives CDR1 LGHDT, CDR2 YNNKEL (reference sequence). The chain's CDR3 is CASSQGPNGYTF. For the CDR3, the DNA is TGTGCCAGCAGCCAAGGTCCTAATGGCTACACCTTC.

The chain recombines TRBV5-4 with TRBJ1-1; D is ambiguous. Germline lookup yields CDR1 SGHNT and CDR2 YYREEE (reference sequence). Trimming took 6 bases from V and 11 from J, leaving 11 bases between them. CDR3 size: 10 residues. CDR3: CASKGVTAFF. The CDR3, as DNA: TGTGCCAGCAAAGGAGTAACGGCTTTCTTT.

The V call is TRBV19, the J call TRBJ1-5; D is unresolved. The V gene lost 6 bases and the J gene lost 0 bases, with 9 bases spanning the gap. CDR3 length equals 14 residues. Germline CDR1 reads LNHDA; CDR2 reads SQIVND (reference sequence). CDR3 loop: CASREYHSNQPQHF. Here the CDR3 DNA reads TGTGCCAGTAGGGAGTACCATAGCAATCAGCCCCAGCATTTT.

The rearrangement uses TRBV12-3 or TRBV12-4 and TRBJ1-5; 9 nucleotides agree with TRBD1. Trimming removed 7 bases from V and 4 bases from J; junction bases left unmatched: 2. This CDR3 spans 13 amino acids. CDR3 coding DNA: TGTGCCAGCAAGGGGACAGGGAATCAGCCCCAGCATTTT. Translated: CASKGTGNQPQHF.

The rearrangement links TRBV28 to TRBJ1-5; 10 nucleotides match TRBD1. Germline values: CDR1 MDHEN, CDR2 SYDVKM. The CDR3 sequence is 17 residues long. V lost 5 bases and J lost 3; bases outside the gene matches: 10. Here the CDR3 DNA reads TGTGCCAGCAGTAGCTACGCAGGGACAGGGGACAATCAGCCCCAGCATTTT. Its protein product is CASSSYAGTGDNQPQHF.

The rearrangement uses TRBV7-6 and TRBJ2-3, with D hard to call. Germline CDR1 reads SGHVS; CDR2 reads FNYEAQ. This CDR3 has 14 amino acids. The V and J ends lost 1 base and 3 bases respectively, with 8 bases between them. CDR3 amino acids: CASSLGIQTDTQYF. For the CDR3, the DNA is TGTGCCAGCAGCTTAGGAATTCAGACAGATACGCAGTATTTT.

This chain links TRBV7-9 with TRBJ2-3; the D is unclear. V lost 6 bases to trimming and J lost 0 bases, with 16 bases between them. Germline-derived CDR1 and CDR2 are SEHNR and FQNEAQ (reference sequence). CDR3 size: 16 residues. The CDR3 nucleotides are TGTGCCAGCAGTCCCGGTGGTAGAACTAGCACAGATACGCAGTATTTT. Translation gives CASSPGGRTSTDTQYF.

The CDR3: CASSEGAGRIYGYTF. CDR3 nucleotide sequence: TGTGCCAGCAGTGAAGGGGCGGGACGTATCTATGGCTACACCTTC. The chain links TRBV6-1 to TRBJ1-2; D is possibly TRBD1 (5 bases). The V gene's germline CDR1 is MNHNS and CDR2 SASEGT. CDR3 length: 15 residues. Between the trimmed V and J ends, which lost 1 base and 4 bases, there was a span of 13 bases.

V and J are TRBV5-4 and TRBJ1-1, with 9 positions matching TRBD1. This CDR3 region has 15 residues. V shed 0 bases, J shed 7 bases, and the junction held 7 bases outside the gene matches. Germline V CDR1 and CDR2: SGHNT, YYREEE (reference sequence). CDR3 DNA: TGTGCCAGCAGCTTGGCAGGCGGGACAGGGTTTGAAGCTTTCTTT. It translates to CASSLAGGTGFEAFF.

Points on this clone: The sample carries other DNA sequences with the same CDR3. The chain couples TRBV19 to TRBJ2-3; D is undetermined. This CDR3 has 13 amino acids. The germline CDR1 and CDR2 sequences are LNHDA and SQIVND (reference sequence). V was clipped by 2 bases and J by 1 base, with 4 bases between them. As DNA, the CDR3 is TGTGCCAGTAGTATACGAGGCACAGATACGCAGTATTTT. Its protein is CASSIRGTDTQYF.

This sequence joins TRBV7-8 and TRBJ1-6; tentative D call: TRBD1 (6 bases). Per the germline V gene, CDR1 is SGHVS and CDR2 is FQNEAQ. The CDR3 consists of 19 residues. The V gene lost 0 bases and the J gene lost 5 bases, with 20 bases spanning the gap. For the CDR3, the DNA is TGTGCCAGCAGCTTAGCGTATACAGGGATGGGCCTGGATAATTCACCCCTCCACTTT. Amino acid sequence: CASSLAYTGMGLDNSPLHF.

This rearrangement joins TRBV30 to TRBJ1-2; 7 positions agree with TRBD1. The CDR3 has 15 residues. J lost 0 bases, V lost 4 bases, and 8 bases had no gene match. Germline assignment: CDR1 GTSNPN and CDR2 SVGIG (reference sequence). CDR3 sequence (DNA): TGTGCCTGGATCCCGGACAGGTCAGCTAACTATGGCTACACCTTC. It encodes CAWIPDRSANYGYTF.

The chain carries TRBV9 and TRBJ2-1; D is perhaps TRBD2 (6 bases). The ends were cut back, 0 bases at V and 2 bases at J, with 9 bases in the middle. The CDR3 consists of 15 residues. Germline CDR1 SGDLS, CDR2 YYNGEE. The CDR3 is CASSVGGGAYNEQFF. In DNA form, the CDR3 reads TGTGCCAGCAGCGTAGGGGGCGGGGCCTACAATGAGCAGTTCTTC.

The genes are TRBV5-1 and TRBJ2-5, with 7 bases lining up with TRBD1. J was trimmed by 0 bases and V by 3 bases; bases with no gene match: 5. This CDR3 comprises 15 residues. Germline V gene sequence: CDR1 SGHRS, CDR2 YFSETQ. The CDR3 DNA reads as TGCGCCAGCAGCTGGGCACAGGGGAACCAAGAGACCCAGTACTTC. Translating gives CASSWAQGNQETQYF. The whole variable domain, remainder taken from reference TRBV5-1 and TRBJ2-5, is KAGVTQTPRYLIKTRGQQVTLSCSPISGHRSVSWYQQTPGQGLQFLFEYFSETQRNKGNFPGRFSGRQFSNSRSEMNVSTLELGDSALYLCASSWAQGNQETQYFGPGTRLLVL.

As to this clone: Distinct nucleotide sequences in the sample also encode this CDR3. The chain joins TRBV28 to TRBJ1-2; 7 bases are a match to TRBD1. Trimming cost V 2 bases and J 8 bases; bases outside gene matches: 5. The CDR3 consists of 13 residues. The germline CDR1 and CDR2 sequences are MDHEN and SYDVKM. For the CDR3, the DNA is TGTGCCAGCAGTTTACAGGGGGGTACAGGCTACACCTTC. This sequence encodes CASSLQGGTGYTF.